The T cell receptor (beta chain) under discussion was sequenced for a study of CD4 and CD8 cells across lung adenocarcinoma regions. TCRdb re-called the PCR reads with MiXCR, one entry per CDR3 protein. The data contain approximately 25,000 distinct CDR3 sequences, approximately 50% of them singletons. CDR1 and CDR2 from the germline V gene are LNHNV and YYDKDF (reference sequence). The CDR3 totals 13 residues. The V gene lost 5 bases and the J gene lost 3 bases, with 11 bases spanning the gap. V gene TRBV15 combines with J gene TRBJ2-7; D is unclear. Sequenced input: CD8+ T cells from the center of a lung tumor. This receptor was obtained from a male donor with lung adenocarcinoma. The CD4 and CD8 labels of this study may be unreliable. In DNA form, the CDR3 reads TGTGCCACCAGCGACGGCGACAACTACGAGCAGTACTTC. This encodes CATSDGDNYEQYF. Using reference TRBV15 and TRBJ2-7 for the parts outside the CDR3, the full variable domain is DAMVIQNPRYQVTQFGKPVTLSCSQTLNHNVMYWYQQKSSQAPKLLFHYYDKDFNNEADTPDNFQSRRPNTSFCFLDIRSPGLGDTAMYLCATSDGDNYEQYFGPGTRLTVT.